Below are 18 T cell receptor beta chains sequenced from a single sample in a study of Graves' ophthalmopathy and Graves' hyperthyroidism. CDR3 regions of TCR beta were amplified from RNA transcripts. HTBI primers were employed in first-round RT-PCR, then a second-round multiplex PCR followed. TCRdb redid the calling of the multiplex PCR reads with MiXCR, one entry per CDR3 protein. The sample yields 350,000 to 400,000 distinct CDR3 sequences, 15% seen once. The sequencing sample was made of peripheral blood. The receptors were gathered from a woman aged 18 to 35 with stable Graves' hyperthyroidism.

The gene calls are TRBV13 and TRBJ1-6, with D tentatively TRBD1 (5 bases). The CDR3 is made up of 17 amino acids. With 5 bases removed from V and 2 bases from J, the gap between germline ends came to 16 bases. The germline CDR1 and CDR2 sequences are PRHDT and FYEKMQ (reference sequence). The CDR3 here is CASSATEPGPYNSPLHF. The CDR3 nucleotides read TGTGCCAGCAGCGCGACAGAACCAGGCCCCTATAATTCACCCCTCCACTTT.

This clonotype was seen repeatedly, ten times or more. The genes are TRBV7-9 and TRBJ1-1; D perhaps matches TRBD1 (5 bases). The germline gives CDR1 SEHNR, CDR2 FQNEAQ (reference sequence). Between the trimmed V and J ends, which lost 3 bases and 5 bases, there was a span of 13 bases. The CDR3 extends over 14 amino acids. In nucleotides, the CDR3 is TGTGCCAGCAGCTTCGAGGGGCCTACTACTGAAGCTTTCTTT. Translating it yields CASSFEGPTTEAFF.

In its sample, this clonotype was seen many times. The chain carries TRBV12-3 or TRBV12-4 and TRBJ1-1; maybe TRBD1 (6 bases). CDR3 length: 14 amino acids. Trimming shortened V by 3 bases and J by 7 bases, and 15 bases separated the two germline ends. CDR3 sequence reads: CASSFGQGRVEAFF. As DNA, the CDR3 is TGTGCCAGCAGTTTCGGGCAGGGGCGGGTTGAAGCTTTCTTT.

The J gene is TRBJ1-5, the V gene TRBV6-1, with a possible D match to TRBD1 (6 bases). This CDR3 is built from 19 residues. V was shortened by 4 bases and J by 2 bases, with 24 bases between the two germline ends. Germline V gene lookup returns CDR1 MNHNS and CDR2 SASEGT. CDR3 nucleotide sequence: TGTGCCAGCAGTGCTAAAGGGACCTTCCAGGGGTGTTGCAATCAGCCCCAGCATTTT. Residues: CASSAKGTFQGCCNQPQHF.

There are a few counts of this clonotype. Since no conserved phenylalanine or tryptophan closes the CDR3, a read error is the likely cause. This chain connects TRBV11-3 to TRBJ2-4, with TRBD2 identical over 8 bases. Trimming took 3 bases from V and 2 from J; bases not matched to a gene: 12. The CDR3 runs 18 residues. Per the germline V gene, CDR1 is SGHNT and CDR2 is YENEEA. CDR3 DNA: TGTGCCAGCAGCTTCCCAACCGGGGGGGCGCTAACCAAAAACATTCAGTACTCC. Its translation: CASSFPTGGALTKNIQYS.

This clonotype appeared many times. The chain joins TRBV4-1 to TRBJ1-1; D gene ambiguous. Looked up from germline, CDR1 is MGHRA and CDR2 is YSYEKL. With 0 bases removed from V and 10 bases from J, the gap between germline ends came to 9 bases. The CDR3 contains 12 residues. The CDR3 reads CASSQEYSPAFF. In DNA form, the CDR3 reads TGCGCCAGCAGCCAAGAATATTCGCCAGCTTTCTTT.

This clonotype was observed a handful of times. This sequence joins TRBV3-1 and TRBJ1-1; D unclear. CDR3 length: 13 residues. Trimming removed 5 bases at V and 2 bases at J, with 9 bases between. Germline values: CDR1 LGHDT, CDR2 YNNKEL (reference sequence). DNA for the CDR3: TGTGCCAGCAGCTCGTATCCCAACACTGAAGCTTTCTTT. Protein product: CASSSYPNTEAFF.

The table lists this clonotype with many counts. The genes are TRBV20-1 and TRBJ1-2; 7 bases are shared with TRBD1. The ends lost 5 bases at V and 5 bases at J; junction bases unmatched: 11. This CDR3 contains 14 residues. The V gene's germline CDR1 is DFQATT and CDR2 SNEGSKA (reference sequence). The CDR3 region is CSALSQGTEYGYTF. The DNA of the CDR3 is TGCAGTGCTCTATCACAGGGGACAGAGTATGGCTACACCTTC.

V gene TRBV6-5 combines with J gene TRBJ2-5; D may be TRBD1 (7 bases). The CDR3 sequence is 15 residues long. Trimming removed 4 bases at V and 0 bases at J, with 12 bases between. Per the germline V gene, CDR1 is MNHEY and CDR2 is SVGAGI. CDR3 nucleotide sequence: TGTGCCAGCAGTTTGACAGGGACTTACCAAGAGACCCAGTACTTC. Translated, it gives CASSLTGTYQETQYF.

This clonotype showed up many times. The chain recombines TRBV7-6 with TRBJ1-1, with a weak D call TRBD1 (5 bases). This CDR3 contains 14 residues. CDR1 is SGHVS, CDR2 FNYEAQ, per germline. The V end lost 1 base, the J end lost 3 bases, and 9 bases lay between the germline ends. CDR3 amino acids: CASSLGGRYTEAFF. The DNA for the CDR3 is TGTGCCAGCAGCTTAGGGGGACGGTACACTGAAGCTTTCTTT.

This clonotype has ten or more counts. V gene TRBV12-3 or TRBV12-4 combines with J gene TRBJ1-2; no definite D call. Trimming cost V 5 bases and J 5 bases, with 12 bases left between them. This CDR3 region has 13 residues. Here the CDR3 reads CASSPQVGYGYTF. The CDR3 DNA reads TGTGCCAGCAGTCCCCAGGTGGGGTATGGCTACACCTTC.

This clonotype showed up just a few times. The chain recombines TRBV5-5 with TRBJ1-3; 7 bases agree with TRBD1. V dropped 3 bases and J dropped 0; count of bases not matched to a gene: 6. Germline V gene lookup returns CDR1 SGHKS and CDR2 YYEKEE (reference sequence). CDR3 length: 16 residues. The CDR3: CASSWTGTSSGNTIYF. CDR3 DNA: TGTGCCAGCAGCTGGACAGGAACAAGCTCTGGAAACACCATATATTTT.

This clonotype was observed at least ten times. The rearrangement joins TRBV28 to TRBJ2-7; 7 bases line up with TRBD1. CDR1 is MDHEN, CDR2 SYDVKM, per germline. Losses at the gene ends were 10 bases for V and 2 bases for J; bases not matched to a gene: 2. The CDR3 extends over 11 amino acids. CDR3 sequence: CATTGAYEQYF. CDR3 sequence (DNA): TGTGCCACCACAGGGGCCTACGAGCAGTACTTC.

The V call is TRBV15, the J call TRBJ2-6; D ambiguous. The CDR3 is 14 residues long. V lost 1 base and J lost 1, with 2 bases in between. Per the germline V gene, CDR1 is LNHNV and CDR2 is YYDKDF (reference sequence). CDR3 sequence reads: CATSRGSGANVLTF. The CDR3 nucleotides read TGTGCCACCAGCAGAGGGTCTGGGGCCAACGTCCTGACTTTC. Full variable domain (remainder filled in from reference TRBV15 and TRBJ2-6): DAMVIQNPRYQVTQFGKPVTLSCSQTLNHNVMYWYQQKSSQAPKLLFHYYDKDFNNEADTPDNFQSRRPNTSFCFLDIRSPGLGDTAMYLCATSRGSGANVLTFGAGSRLTVL.

This clonotype has at least ten counts. The gene calls are TRBV6-5 and TRBJ1-1; TRBD1 might be the D (6 bases). V lost 0 bases, J lost 5 bases, and 10 bases lay in between. Germline V gene sequence: CDR1 MNHEY, CDR2 SVGAGI. The CDR3 contains 14 residues. The CDR3 sequence is CASSYSGGETEAFF. The CDR3 nucleotides read TGTGCCAGCAGTTACTCAGGGGGGGAAACTGAAGCTTTCTTT.

This clonotype was counted at least ten times. The genes are TRBV29-1 and TRBJ2-4; D is perhaps TRBD1 (5 bases). The V end lost 6 bases, the J end lost 8 bases, and 14 bases lay between the germline ends. The CDR3 runs 12 residues. Per germline, CDR1 SQVTM and CDR2 ANQGSEA. This chain's CDR3 is CSVSSRVDIQYF. The CDR3 DNA reads as TGCAGCGTCTCGTCCAGGGTAGACATTCAGTACTTC.

This clonotype was recorded at least ten times. The genes are TRBV12-3 or TRBV12-4 and TRBJ2-6; 12 bases map to TRBD1. Losses at the gene ends were 4 bases for V and 2 bases for J; bases not matched to a gene: 9. The CDR3 is 19 amino acids. The CDR3 reads CASSSLPGQGAPGANVLTF. In DNA form, the CDR3 reads TGTGCCAGCAGTTCCCTGCCGGGACAGGGGGCGCCTGGGGCCAACGTCCTGACTTTC.

The table lists this clonotype with many counts. The rearrangement links TRBV12-3 or TRBV12-4 to TRBJ1-6; D is perhaps TRBD1 (5 bases). CDR3 size: 13 residues. The V gene lost 6 bases and the J gene lost 11 bases, with 14 bases spanning the gap. The CDR3 DNA is TGTGCCAGCAGCGGGACTCATGGAACACCCCTCCACTTT. Protein sequence: CASSGTHGTPLHF.